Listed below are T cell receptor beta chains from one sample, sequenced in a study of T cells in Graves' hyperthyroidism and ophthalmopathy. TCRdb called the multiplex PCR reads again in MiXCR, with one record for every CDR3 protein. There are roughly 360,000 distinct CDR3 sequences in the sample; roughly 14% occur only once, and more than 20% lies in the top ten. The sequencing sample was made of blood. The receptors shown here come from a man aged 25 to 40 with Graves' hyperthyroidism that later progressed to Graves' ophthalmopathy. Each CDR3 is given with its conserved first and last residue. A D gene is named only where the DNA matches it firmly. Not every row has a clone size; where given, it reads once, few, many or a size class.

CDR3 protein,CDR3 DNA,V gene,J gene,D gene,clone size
CASSVEGGDQETQYF,TGTGCCAGCAGCGTAGAGGGCGGGGACCAAGAGACCCAGTACTTC,TRBV9,TRBJ2-5,NA,many
CASSLPPGGQETQYF,TGTGCCAGCAGCCTCCCTCCGGGGGGGCAAGAGACCCAGTACTTC,TRBV11-2,TRBJ2-5,TRBD2,many
CASSLSGTGGPDTQYF,TGTGCCAGTAGTCTTTCCGGGACAGGGGGTCCAGATACGCAGTATTTT,TRBV19,TRBJ2-3,TRBD1,NA
CASSGSVGNTGELFF,TGTGCCAGCAGCGGGAGTGTCGGGAACACCGGGGAGCTGTTTTTT,TRBV11-2,TRBJ2-2,NA,many
CASSPDEQFF,TGTGCCAGCAGCCCCGATGAGCAGTTCTTC,TRBV7-9,TRBJ2-1,NA,many
CASSSRTGVMMGSTDTQYF,TGTGCCAGCAGCTCCCGGACAGGGGTTATGATGGGTAGCACAGATACGCAGTATTTT,TRBV11-1,TRBJ2-3,TRBD1,NA
CASSFQGAYNEQYF,TGTGCCAGCAGTTTCCAGGGGGCCTACAACGAGCAGTACTTC,TRBV6-2/TRBV6-3,TRBJ2-7,TRBD1,few
CASTRGVGRDEQFF,TGTGCCAGCACCCGGGGTGTAGGGCGAGATGAGCAGTTCTTC,TRBV6-1,TRBJ2-1,NA,many
CASSQDSPVGETQYF,TGTGCCAGCAGCCAAGATTCCCCAGTTGGGGAGACCCAGTACTTC,TRBV4-2,TRBJ2-5,NA,NA
CASSQIGQNEKTQYF,TGTGCCAGCAGCCAAATTGGACAGAACGAAAAGACCCAGTACTTC,TRBV3-1,TRBJ2-5,NA,many
CASSLDGTGGNEKLFF,TGTGCCAGCAGCTTAGATGGAACAGGAGGAAATGAAAAACTGTTTTTT,TRBV11-2,TRBJ1-4,NA,many
CASRRNSNQPQHF,TGTGCCAGCAGAAGGAATAGCAATCAGCCCCAGCATTTT,TRBV12-3/TRBV12-4,TRBJ1-5,NA,many
CASSQDRNEQFF,TGTGCCAGCAGCCAAGATAGAAATGAGCAGTTCTTC,TRBV3-1,TRBJ2-1,NA,NA
CASSPRLMGTPLHF,TGTGCCAGCAGTCCGCGGCTTATGGGAACACCCCTCCACTTT,TRBV28,TRBJ1-6,NA,many
CAGRQQGSYEQYF,TGTGCCGGCAGACAACAGGGTTCCTACGAGCAGTACTTC,TRBV12-3/TRBV12-4,TRBJ2-7,NA,NA
CSAPRTGSHNQPQHF,TGCAGTGCTCCTAGGACAGGGAGTCACAATCAGCCCCAGCATTTT,TRBV20-1,TRBJ1-5,TRBD1,NA
CASSDVGGGNTEAFF,TGTGCCAGCAGTGATGTAGGTGGGGGGAACACTGAAGCTTTCTTT,TRBV2,TRBJ1-1,NA,many
CASSDFALTANKEQFF,TGTGCCAGCAGCGATTTCGCCCTCACAGCCAACAAGGAGCAGTTCTTC,TRBV7-8,TRBJ2-1,NA,many
CASSGPEGNQPQHF,TGTGCCAGCAGTGGACCGGAGGGCAATCAGCCCCAGCATTTT,TRBV12-3/TRBV12-4,TRBJ1-5,NA,many
CSVTQGAQNTGELFF,TGCAGCGTAACCCAGGGGGCGCAAAACACCGGGGAGCTGTTTTTT,TRBV29-1,TRBJ2-2,TRBD1,many
CASSLDRGQNGYTF,TGTGCCAGTAGTCTCGACAGGGGGCAGAACGGCTACACCTTC,TRBV19,TRBJ1-2,TRBD1,few
CASSQVVVKQPQHF,TGCGCCAGCAGCCAAGTAGTAGTTAAGCAGCCCCAGCATTTT,TRBV4-1,TRBJ1-5,NA,few
CASSLGGLAVVEQYF,TGTGCCAGCAGTTTAGGGGGACTAGCGGTGGTCGAGCAGTACTTC,TRBV27,TRBJ2-7,TRBD2,many
CAIRDLTNSPLHF,TGTGCCATCCGGGACCTGACCAATTCACCCCTCCACTTT,TRBV6-1,TRBJ1-6,NA,few
CASSRGGNQPQHF,TGTGCCAGCAGTAGAGGGGGCAATCAGCCCCAGCATTTT,TRBV12-3/TRBV12-4,TRBJ1-5,NA,many
CSARDLGRRLPEAFF,TGCAGTGCTAGAGATCTCGGACGGCGACTCCCTGAAGCTTTCTTT,TRBV20-1,TRBJ1-1,NA,NA
CSALGASGGPQETQYF,TGCAGTGCTCTGGGGGCTAGCGGGGGGCCCCAGGAGACCCAGTACTTC,TRBV20-1,TRBJ2-5,TRBD2,many
CASSLVGTETQYF,TGCGCCAGCAGCTTGGTTGGGACAGAGACCCAGTACTTC,TRBV5-1,TRBJ2-5,NA,NA
CASSSRTTAYEQYF,TGTGCCAGCAGTTCTCGGACAACCGCCTACGAGCAGTACTTC,TRBV28,TRBJ2-7,NA,few
CATSDSGQGNSPLHF,TGTGCCACCAGTGATTCGGGACAGGGAAATTCACCCCTCCACTTT,TRBV24-1,TRBJ1-6,TRBD1,few
CSAFSRGYTF,TGCAGTGCCTTCTCACGTGGCTACACCTTC,TRBV20-1,TRBJ1-2,NA,many
CASSTGQGAYEQYF,TGTGCCAGCAGTACCGGACAGGGGGCCTACGAGCAGTACTTC,TRBV28,TRBJ2-7,TRBD1,many
CASSLRGIGNNEQFF,TGTGCCAGCAGCTTACGAGGGATAGGAAACAATGAGCAGTTCTTC,TRBV7-9,TRBJ2-1,NA,NA
CASSYAVTGDSSYNSPLHF,TGTGCCAGCAGTTACGCCGTGACAGGAGATAGCTCCTATAATTCACCCCTCCACTTT,TRBV6-5,TRBJ1-6,NA,NA
CASSLAGGRTQAYEQYF,TGTGCCAGCAGCTTAGCCGGAGGGAGGACGCAGGCCTACGAGCAGTACTTC,TRBV7-8,TRBJ2-7,NA,few
CSVVDEVASYEQYF,TGCAGCGTAGTGGACGAAGTGGCCTCCTACGAGCAGTACTTC,TRBV29-1,TRBJ2-7,NA,NA
CASSLRLAGKQFF,TGTGCCAGCAGTTTACGGTTAGCGGGGAAGCAGTTCTTC,TRBV27,TRBJ2-1,TRBD2,many
CASSLGRDQFF,TGTGCCAGCAGCTTGGGAAGGGATCAGTTCTTC,TRBV5-6,TRBJ2-1,NA,many
CASSPGNRFSNQPQHF,TGTGCCAGCAGCCCCGGAAACAGGTTTAGCAATCAGCCCCAGCATTTT,TRBV7-2,TRBJ1-5,NA,many
CASSLSGLGRGNSPLHF,TGTGCCAGCAGTTTATCGGGGCTGGGCAGGGGTAATTCACCCCTCCACTTT,TRBV28,TRBJ1-6,NA,few
CASSRGRGHNQPQHF,TGTGCCAGCAGCCGCGGCAGGGGGCACAATCAGCCCCAGCATTTT,TRBV28,TRBJ1-5,TRBD1,many
CASSDTGVNQPQHF,TGTGCCAGCAGCGATACAGGGGTCAATCAGCCCCAGCATTTT,TRBV7-9,TRBJ1-5,TRBD1,few
CASSLVASGSNEQFF,TGTGCCAGCAGCTTGGTGGCTAGCGGGAGCAATGAGCAGTTCTTC,TRBV5-4,TRBJ2-1,TRBD2,NA
CASRDYGYTF,TGTGCCAGTAGAGACTATGGCTACACCTTC,TRBV2,TRBJ1-2,NA,many
CASSVRDRGYNEQFF,TGTGCCAGCAGCGTACGGGACAGGGGTTACAATGAGCAGTTCTTC,TRBV6-1,TRBJ2-1,TRBD1,many
CASSEWADKPNYGYTF,TGTGCCAGCAGTGAATGGGCAGATAAACCTAACTATGGCTACACCTTC,TRBV25-1,TRBJ1-2,NA,many
CSVKPTGSAEAFF,TGCAGCGTCAAGCCTACGGGGTCCGCTGAAGCTTTCTTT,TRBV29-1,TRBJ1-1,NA,NA
CASSKYVYGYTF,TGTGCCAGCAGCAAATATGTCTATGGCTACACCTTC,TRBV5-6,TRBJ1-2,NA,few
CASSRRTVFHEQYF,TGTGCCAGCAGCCGCCGGACAGTTTTCCACGAGCAGTACTTC,TRBV3-1,TRBJ2-7,NA,NA
CAWGSGTLYTEAFF,TGTGCCTGGGGTTCCGGGACCCTCTACACTGAAGCTTTCTTT,TRBV30,TRBJ1-1,NA,NA
CASRGGVASYNEQFF,TGTGCCAGCAGAGGTGGGGTAGCGTCCTACAATGAGCAGTTCTTC,TRBV3-1,TRBJ2-1,NA,many
CASSEQGASSDTQYF,TGTGCCAGCAGTGAACAGGGGGCGAGTTCAGATACGCAGTATTTT,TRBV2,TRBJ2-3,TRBD1,many
CAWSGRENEKLFF,TGTGCCTGGAGTGGCAGAGAGAATGAAAAACTGTTTTTT,TRBV30,TRBJ1-4,NA,NA
CASSASGTSEAFF,TGTGCCAGCAGCGCCTCCGGGACATCTGAAGCTTTCTTT,TRBV6-1,TRBJ1-1,NA,many
CASSLGTGYEKLFF,TGTGCCAGCAGCTTGGGGACAGGTTATGAAAAACTGTTTTTT,TRBV5-5,TRBJ1-4,TRBD1,NA